The TCR beta chain under discussion was sequenced for a study of blood T cell repertoires in COVID-19. Across the study: Acute-phase and convalescent COVID-19 samples originated in the United States, Italy and Spain. Sources were T cells, B-cell-depleted T cells, or PBMCs; the material itself was cDNA or gDNA.

Original processing notes: Quantification of nucleated cells was approximated via reference gene primer amplification. This table comes from immunoSEQ multiplex PCR, and its TCRdb copy is limited to in-frame clones, with some not included. The V and J calls and clone size were taken over from that table, and D and trimming were inferred from the DNA. The sample records 350,000 to 450,000 clones, over 75% being singletons. V was clipped by 4 bases and J by 2 bases; unmatched bases: 8. The germline CDR1 and CDR2 sequences are SQVTM and ANQGSEA. The CDR3 contains 14 residues. During active infection, Seattle patients enrolled and were then monitored through disease.

The sequence was obtained from a middle-aged woman with COVID-19, enrolled during active disease. Material for sequencing was peripheral blood. This sequence joins TRBV29-1 and TRBJ2-7, with TRBD1 identical over 7 bases. The CDR3 region is CSVGMTGTTYEQYF. For the CDR3, the DNA is TGCAGCGTTGGTATGACAGGGACCACCTACGAGCAGTACTTC.